This T cell receptor (beta chain) was sequenced during a study of cytomegalovirus exposure and HLA in healthy donors. 60 Vbeta and 13 Jbeta primers were used in PCR. Assay used: immunoSEQ multiplex PCR; TCRdb lists only in-frame clones, some missing. The sample records 150,000 or so clones, about 75% being singletons. From germline, CDR1 is LGHNT and CDR2 FRNRAP. Losses at the gene ends were 4 bases for V and 10 bases for J; bases not matched to a gene: 10. The length of the CDR3 is 15 residues. Donors in the study were healthy people who gave bone marrow. Sequencing was performed on PBMCs. The TCR was taken from a male donor in good health and CMV-seronegative. This chain joins TRBV12-5 and TRBJ2-1; 10 nucleotides agree with TRBD2. CDR3 in DNA: TGTGCTAGTGGTTGGTCGCTAGCGGGAGCACGGGAGCAGTTCTTC. Translating gives CASGWSLAGAREQFF.